Listed below are T cell receptor beta chains from one sample, sequenced in a study of blood T cell repertoires in COVID-19. Measured with immunoSEQ multiplex PCR; TCRdb has only the in-frame clones, and not every one. The sample yields 100,000 to 130,000 clones, around 89% seen once. The specimen was peripheral blood. The receptors stem from a man in his forties or fifties with active or convalescent COVID-19. CDR3s include the opening cysteine and the closing phenylalanine or tryptophan. D genes are given only for firm matches. Not all rows give a size; the values are once, few, many and, for expanded clones, a class.

TRBD1 TRBJ2-7 medium-sized TRBV7-9 TGTGCCAGCAGGGGACAGGGAACCCATTCCTACGAGCAGTACTTC CASRGQGTHSYEQYF
TRBD2 TRBJ2-4 . TRBV19 TGTGCCAGTAGCCCCTGGTCGGCGGGAGGGGAAAACATTCAGTACTTC CASSPWSAGGENIQYF
TRBD2 TRBJ2-7 . TRBV18 TGTGCCAGCTCACCCAGGATAACCTCCGGGGGGAACGAGCAGTACTTC CASSPRITSGGNEQYF
TRBD1 TRBJ1-6 . TRBV28 TGTGCCAGCAGTGCCCCGACAGGGGGGACGATACGCGATAATTCACCCCTCCACTTT CASSAPTGGTIRDNSPLHF
TRBD1 TRBJ2-5 . TRBV28 TGTGCCAGCAGTCTCGCGACAGGGCTTGAAGAGACCCAGTACTTC CASSLATGLEETQYF
. TRBJ2-7 . TRBV4-1 TGCGCCAGCAGCCAAGGCCGGGGGTTGGCCACCTACGAGCAGTACTTC CASSQGRGLATYEQYF
. TRBJ2-4 . TRBV14 TGTGCCAGCAGCCAACGAGAGACCAAAAACATTCAGTACTTC CASSQRETKNIQYF
. TRBJ1-1 . TRBV28 TGTGCCAGCTCAACTTTGAACACTGAAGCTTTCTTT CASSTLNTEAFF
. TRBJ2-7 . TRBV7-8 TGTGCCAGCAGCTTAGCCCATAGGAGGGAGCAGTACTTC CASSLAHRREQYF
TRBD2 TRBJ2-1 . TRBV7-9 TGTGCCAGCAGAGCGGGAGATGAGCAGTTCTTC CASRAGDEQFF
. TRBJ2-4 . TRBV29-1 TGCAGCGTTAGAGTACAGGGGGGAGGGATTCAGTACTTC CSVRVQGGGIQYF
. TRBJ1-1 . TRBV19 TGTGCCAGTAGTATTACACCGAACACTGAAGCTTTCTTT CASSITPNTEAFF
. TRBJ2-4 once TRBV6-5 TGTGCCAGCAGTTACTCCCCGCTAGCGGCCAAAAACATTCAGTACTTC CASSYSPLAAKNIQYF
TRBD1 TRBJ2-7 . TRBV28 TGTGCCAGCAGCCGACCCGACAGGGCCGAGCAGTACTTC CASSRPDRAEQYF
TRBD1 TRBJ2-5 . TRBV30 TGTGCCTGGAGACGGGACAGTCAAGAGACCCAGTACTTC CAWRRDSQETQYF
TRBD2 TRBJ2-7 . TRBV5-1 TGCGCCAGCAGCTTGTCACTAGCGGGAGGGCCGATGAACGAGCAGTACTTC CASSLSLAGGPMNEQYF